This T cell receptor (beta chain) was profiled in a study of blood T cells in healthy people across ages. Looking at the study overall: Using template switching, researchers captured about one barcoded beta molecule for each two T cells.

Broader study findings: Naive T cell percentage strongly correlated with TCR beta diversity.

The second PCR ran about 6 to 12 cycles with a sample-barcoded 5' primer and J-beta primers. TCRdb re-called the 5' RACE reads through MiXCR, storing one row per CDR3 protein. Seen here are some 760,000 distinct CDR3 sequences, around 25% observed once, and the top ten hold 9% to 9.5%. This clonotype showed up many times. The antigen is not known. CDR1 and CDR2 (germline): LGHDT, YNNKEL (reference sequence). The ends were cut back, 1 base at V and 5 bases at J, with 6 bases in the middle. The length of the CDR3 is 13 residues. These data also featured in a second study, about T cells of mothers and their children. From that study: Mother-child pairs who were related displayed a slightly higher overlap than unrelated pairs, a difference that was non-significant. Detection yielded no persistent microchimeric T cell clones.

The chain carries TRBV3-1 and TRBJ2-1; D call uncertain. This TCR derives from a boy aged 10-17 years in good health. The sequencing input was blood. CDR3 coding DNA: TGTGCCAGCAGCCAAGTCTGGGACAATGAGCAGTTCTTC. It specifies CASSQVWDNEQFF.